The clone carrying this T cell receptor (beta chain) appeared once. RNA was extracted from bulk tissue without any cell sorting. Three rounds of nested PCR, following a modified ARM-PCR protocol, produced the TCRbeta library. A single record per CDR3 protein comes from TCRdb applying MiXCR to the multiplex PCR reads. Here the sample spans 200,000 to 250,000 distinct CDR3 sequences, 71% being singletons. These data are taken from a study of tumor and adjacent non-tumor tissue in lung cancer. Sequencing was carried out using lung tumor tissue. The receptor was isolated from a man aged 55 to 70 with non-small cell lung cancer.

CDR3 amino acids: CASGGQDVDIQYF. The DNA of the CDR3 is TGTGCCAGCGGAGGACAGGATGTGGACATTCAGTACTTC. The rearrangement links TRBV28 to TRBJ2-4; 7 bases line up with TRBD1. This CDR3 has 13 residues. Trimming removed 8 bases from V and 8 bases from J; junction bases left unmatched: 9. Germline loops: CDR1 MDHEN, CDR2 SYDVKM.